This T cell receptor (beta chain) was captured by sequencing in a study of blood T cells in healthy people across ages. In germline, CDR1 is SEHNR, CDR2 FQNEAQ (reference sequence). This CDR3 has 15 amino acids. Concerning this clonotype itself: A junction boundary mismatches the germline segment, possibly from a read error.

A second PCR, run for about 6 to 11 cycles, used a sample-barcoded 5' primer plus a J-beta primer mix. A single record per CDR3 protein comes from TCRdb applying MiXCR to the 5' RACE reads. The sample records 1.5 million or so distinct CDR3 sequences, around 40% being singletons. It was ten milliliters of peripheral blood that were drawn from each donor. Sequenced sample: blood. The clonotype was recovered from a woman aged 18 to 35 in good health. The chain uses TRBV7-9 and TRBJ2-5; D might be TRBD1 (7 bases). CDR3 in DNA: TGTGCCAGCAGCCAGGGGGGATGGGCACAAGAGACCCTGTACTTC. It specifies CASSQGGWAQETLYF.